What follows are 2 T cell receptor beta chains derived from one specimen sequenced in a study of brain T cells in children with intractable seizures. Regarding time point: blood from clinic visit 5 months post-surgery; TSC patient then seizure free. The data were produced by immunoSEQ multiplex PCR, yet TCRdb's version contains in-frame clones alone and is incomplete. The data hold hundreds of thousands of clones, with roughly 92% observed a single time. This material consisted of peripheral blood, taken less than 6 months after surgery. The receptors were sampled from a boy in the first two years of life with tuberous sclerosis and intractable seizures.

The chain employs TRBV27 and TRBJ1-1; D is undetermined. Germline V gene data show CDR1 as MNHEY and CDR2 as SMNVEV (reference sequence). Trimming cost V 5 bases and J 2 bases, with 9 bases left between them. The CDR3 length is 13 residues. CDR3 protein: CASSVLLNTEAFF. The CDR3 DNA reads TGTGCCAGCAGTGTACTACTTAACACTGAAGCTTTCTTT.

V usage is TRBV11-2 and J usage is TRBJ2-1, with 12 bases that match TRBD2. After removal of 4 bases from V and 6 bases from J, the junction contained 4 bases not matched to a gene. CDR3 size: 15 residues. Germline V gives CDR1 SGHAT, CDR2 FQNNGV. The DNA for the CDR3 is TGTGCCAGCAGCTATCGACTAGCGGGGGTCAATGAGCAGTTCTTC. It codes for CASSYRLAGVNEQFF.